The present T cell receptor (beta chain) was sequenced within a study of blood T cells in healthy people across ages. The authors ran a second PCR of about 6 to 11 cycles using a sample-barcoded 5' primer and a J-beta primer mix. TCRdb re-analysed the 5' RACE reads in MiXCR, keeping a single row per CDR3 protein. This sample has 1.5 million to 2 million distinct CDR3 sequences, with approximately 50% found just once. The trim removed 1 base at V and 1 base at J, leaving 2 bases unmatched. This CDR3 is built from 16 residues. Germline CDR1 MGHRA, CDR2 YSYEKL. The chain recombines TRBV4-1 with TRBJ2-2, with 8 nucleotides matching TRBD2. This receptor was taken from a woman aged 40 to 50 in good health. Sequenced sample: blood. The CDR3 reads CASSQGRGENTGELFF. CDR3 nucleotides: TGCGCCAGCAGCCAAGGGCGGGGGGAGAACACCGGGGAGCTGTTTTTT.